These 11 T cell receptor beta chains share one sample of origin, sequenced in a study of molecular identifiers for immune sequencing clone quantification. One entry per CDR3 protein, called by TCRdb with MiXCR from the PCR reads. The table has 300,000 to 350,000 distinct CDR3 sequences, 20% to 25% seen once. Sequencing was performed on naive CD8+ T cells from blood, with Jurkat cell RNA spiked in. Stated subset: FACS-sorted CD8+CD4-CCR7+CD45RA+ naive T cells. These receptors originate from a human donor in good health. Some libraries in this study had Jurkat cell RNA spiked in.

This clonotype was seen only a few times. This chain uses TRBV7-9 with TRBJ1-1; TRBD1 might be the D (6 bases). The CDR3 runs 16 residues. V lost 5 bases and J lost 4, with 20 bases in between. The germline V gene has CDR1 SEHNR and CDR2 FQNEAQ (reference sequence). CDR3 nucleotides: TGTGCCAGCAGCCCACCCCGGCTGCCAGGGGTCACTGAAGCTTTCTTT. This sequence encodes CASSPPRLPGVTEAFF.

This clonotype was counted ten times or more. The chain combines TRBV28 with TRBJ2-7, with 12 bases fitting TRBD2. Germline CDR1 MDHEN, CDR2 SYDVKM. The CDR3 has 15 residues. Trimming removed 5 bases from V and 7 bases from J; junction bases left unmatched: 9. CDR3 sequence reads: CASSPRTLAGGEQYF. DNA for the CDR3: TGTGCCAGCAGTCCCCGGACCCTAGCGGGAGGGGAGCAGTACTTC.

Ten or more counts support this clonotype. The CDR3 spells CASSPIAGGYTDTQYF. Written as DNA, the CDR3 is TGTGCCAGCAGTCCGATAGCGGGGGGTTACACAGATACGCAGTATTTT. The chain links TRBV6-5 to TRBJ2-3, with 10 positions matching TRBD2. Per the germline V gene, CDR1 is MNHEY and CDR2 is SVGAGI. V lost 5 bases to trimming and J lost 2 bases; unmatched junction nucleotides: 7. This CDR3 comprises 16 residues.

This clonotype was seen more than once but under ten times. V and J are TRBV19 and TRBJ2-7; 9 bases match TRBD1. The CDR3 covers 17 residues. Per germline, CDR1 LNHDA and CDR2 SQIVND (reference sequence). The junction had 14 bases not matched to a gene; V was cut back by 5 bases and J by 3 bases. CDR3 loop: CASSPHTVRDRDYEQYF. The DNA for the CDR3 is TGTGCCAGTAGTCCCCATACCGTCCGGGACAGGGACTACGAGCAGTACTTC.

Comment on this clonotype: A much larger clone differs from this one at a single base, so this may be a read error. The chain carries TRBV4-3 and TRBJ2-7; D not resolved. The germline gives CDR1 LGHNA, CDR2 YSLEER. The CDR3 sequence is 14 residues long. The V end was cut by 5 bases, the J end by 3 bases, with 14 bases between. CDR3 nucleotides: TGCGCCAGCAGCGAAAAGACAAGGAACTACGAGCAGTACTTC. As protein: CASSEKTRNYEQYF.

Comment on this clonotype: Without the conserved terminal phenylalanine or tryptophan, this CDR3 likely stems from a read error. The chain uses TRBV14 and TRBJ1-2, with no clear D. The ends were cut back, 4 bases at V and 3 bases at J, with 12 bases in the middle. Looked up from germline, CDR1 is SGHDN and CDR2 is FVKESK. This CDR3 comprises 14 residues. CDR3 sequence: CASSRAGDYYGYTL. In DNA form, the CDR3 reads TGTGCCAGCAGCCGGGCAGGAGATTACTATGGCTACACCCTC.

The J gene is TRBJ2-1, the V gene TRBV20-1; 14 bases fit TRBD2. Germline V gives CDR1 DFQATT, CDR2 SNEGSKA (reference sequence). The V segment lost 6 bases and the J segment 9 bases; nucleotides outside the gene matches: 10. The CDR3 extends over 15 amino acids. CDR3 bases: TGCAGTGCCACCGGGACTAGCGGGGGTACGGTTGAGCAGTTCTTC. This sequence encodes CSATGTSGGTVEQFF.

The chain carries TRBV19 and TRBJ2-7; 13 bases align to TRBD2. This CDR3 region has 15 residues. Germline V lookup: CDR1 LNHDA, CDR2 SQIVND (reference sequence). The V segment lost 4 bases and the J segment 3 bases; nucleotides outside the gene matches: 3. The CDR3 spells CASSKGLAGDYEQYF. In DNA form, the CDR3 reads TGTGCCAGTAGTAAAGGACTAGCGGGAGACTACGAGCAGTACTTC.

The rearrangement joins TRBV20-1 to TRBJ2-3; 13 nucleotides agree with TRBD2. Germline loops: CDR1 DFQATT, CDR2 SNEGSKA (reference sequence). J was trimmed by 6 bases and V by 4 bases; bases with no gene match: 10. The CDR3 runs to 16 residues. The CDR3 is CSAKGLAGVIFDTQYF. CDR3 in DNA: TGCAGTGCTAAAGGACTAGCGGGAGTGATTTTCGATACGCAGTATTTT.

This clonotype was observed many times. The chain employs TRBV6-5 and TRBJ2-6, with D perhaps TRBD1 (5 bases). CDR1 is MNHEY and CDR2 is SVGAGI in the germline V gene. This CDR3 has 18 residues. V shed 0 bases and J shed 0 bases, with 12 bases lying between them. Written as DNA, the CDR3 is TGTGCCAGCAGTTACTCGACAGCTTATTACTCTGGGGCCAACGTCCTGACTTTC. It codes for CASSYSTAYYSGANVLTF.

This clonotype was observed at least ten times. J is TRBJ2-2 and V is TRBV27; 12 nucleotides match TRBD2. The CDR3 contains 16 residues. Trimming cost V 0 bases and J 13 bases; bases outside gene matches: 9. Germline lookup yields CDR1 MNHEY and CDR2 SMNVEV (reference sequence). CDR3 bases: TGTGCCAGCAGTTTATCGCCTCGACTAGCGGGAGCCCCGCTGTTTTTT. Protein product: CASSLSPRLAGAPLFF.